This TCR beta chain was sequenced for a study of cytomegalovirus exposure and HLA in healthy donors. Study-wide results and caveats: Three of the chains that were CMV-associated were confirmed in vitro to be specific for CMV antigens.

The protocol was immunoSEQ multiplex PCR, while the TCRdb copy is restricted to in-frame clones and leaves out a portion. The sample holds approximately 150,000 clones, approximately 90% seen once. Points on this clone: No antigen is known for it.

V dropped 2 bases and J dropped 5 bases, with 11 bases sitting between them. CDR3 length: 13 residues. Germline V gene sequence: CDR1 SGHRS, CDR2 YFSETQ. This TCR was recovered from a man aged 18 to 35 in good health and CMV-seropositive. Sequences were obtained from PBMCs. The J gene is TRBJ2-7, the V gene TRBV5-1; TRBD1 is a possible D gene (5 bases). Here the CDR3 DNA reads TGCGCCAGCAGCTTAGGACACGGCAACGAGCAGTACTTC. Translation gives CASSLGHGNEQYF.